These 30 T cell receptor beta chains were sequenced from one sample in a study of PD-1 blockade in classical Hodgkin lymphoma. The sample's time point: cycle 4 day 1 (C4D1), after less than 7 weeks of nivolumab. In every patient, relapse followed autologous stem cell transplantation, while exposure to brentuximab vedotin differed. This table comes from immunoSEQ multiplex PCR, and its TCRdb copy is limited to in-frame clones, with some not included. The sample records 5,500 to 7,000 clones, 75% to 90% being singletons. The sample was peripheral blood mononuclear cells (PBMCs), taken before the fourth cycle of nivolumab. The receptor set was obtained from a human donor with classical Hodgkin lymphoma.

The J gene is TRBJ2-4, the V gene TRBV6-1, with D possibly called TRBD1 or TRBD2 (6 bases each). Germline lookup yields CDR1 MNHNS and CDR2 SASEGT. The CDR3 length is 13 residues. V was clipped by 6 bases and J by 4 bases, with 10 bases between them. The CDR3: CASRGGSKNIQYF. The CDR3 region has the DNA TGTGCCAGCAGAGGGGGGAGTAAAAACATTCAGTACTTC.

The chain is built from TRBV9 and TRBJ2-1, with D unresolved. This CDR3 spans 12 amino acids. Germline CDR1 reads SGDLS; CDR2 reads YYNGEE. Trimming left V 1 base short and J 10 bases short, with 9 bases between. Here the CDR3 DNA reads TGTGCCAGCAGCGTACAACTTGGAGAGCAGTTCTTC. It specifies CASSVQLGEQFF.

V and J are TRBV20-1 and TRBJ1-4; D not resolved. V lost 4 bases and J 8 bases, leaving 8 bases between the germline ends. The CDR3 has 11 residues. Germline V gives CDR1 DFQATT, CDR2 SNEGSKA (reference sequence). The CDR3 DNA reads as TGCAGTGCTAAGGCTTTCGAAAAACTGTTTTTT. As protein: CSAKAFEKLFF.

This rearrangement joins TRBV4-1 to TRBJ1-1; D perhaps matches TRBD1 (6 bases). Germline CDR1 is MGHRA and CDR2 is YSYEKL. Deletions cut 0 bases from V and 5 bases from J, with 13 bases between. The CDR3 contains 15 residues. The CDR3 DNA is TGCGCCAGCAGCCAAGACGCAGGGGATTTGACTGAAGCTTTCTTT. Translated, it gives CASSQDAGDLTEAFF.

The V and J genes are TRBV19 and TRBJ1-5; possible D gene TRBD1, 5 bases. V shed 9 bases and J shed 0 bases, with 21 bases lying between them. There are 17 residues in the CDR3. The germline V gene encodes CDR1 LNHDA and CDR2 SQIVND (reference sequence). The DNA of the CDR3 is TGTGCCAGGGTGCCGGGACCCTTTTCAAATAGCAATCAGCCCCAGCATTTT. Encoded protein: CARVPGPFSNSNQPQHF.

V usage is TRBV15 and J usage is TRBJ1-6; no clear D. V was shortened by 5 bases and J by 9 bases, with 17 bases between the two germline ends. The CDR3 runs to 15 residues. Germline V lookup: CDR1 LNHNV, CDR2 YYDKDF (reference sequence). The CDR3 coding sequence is TGTGCCACCAGCCGCGGCCCCGGAGGAGGTTCACCCCTCCACTTT. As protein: CATSRGPGGGSPLHF.

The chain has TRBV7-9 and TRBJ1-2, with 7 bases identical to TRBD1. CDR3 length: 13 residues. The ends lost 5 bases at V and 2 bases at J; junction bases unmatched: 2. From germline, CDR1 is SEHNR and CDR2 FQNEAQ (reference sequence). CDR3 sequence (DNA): TGTGCCAGCAGCCCGACAGGGAACTATGGCTACACCTTC. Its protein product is CASSPTGNYGYTF.

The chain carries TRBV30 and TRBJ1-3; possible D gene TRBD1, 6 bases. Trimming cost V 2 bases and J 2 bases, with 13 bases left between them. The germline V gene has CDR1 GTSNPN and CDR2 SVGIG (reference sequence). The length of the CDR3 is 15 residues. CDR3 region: CAWSLTGHPGNTIYF. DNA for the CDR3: TGTGCCTGGAGTCTGACAGGCCACCCTGGAAACACCATATATTTT.

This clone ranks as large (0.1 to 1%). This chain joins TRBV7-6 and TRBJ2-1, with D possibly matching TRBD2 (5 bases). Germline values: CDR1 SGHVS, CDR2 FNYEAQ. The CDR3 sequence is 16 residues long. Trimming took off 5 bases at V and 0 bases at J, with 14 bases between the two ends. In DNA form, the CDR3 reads TGTGCCAGCAGCATTAGGACTGAGGGCTCCTACAATGAGCAGTTCTTC. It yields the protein CASSIRTEGSYNEQFF.

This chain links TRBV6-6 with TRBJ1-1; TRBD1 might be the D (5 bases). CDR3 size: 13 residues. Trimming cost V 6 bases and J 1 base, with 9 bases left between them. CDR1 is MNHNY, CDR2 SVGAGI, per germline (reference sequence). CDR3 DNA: TGTGCCAGCAGCGGGACCCCGAACACTGAAGCTTTCTTT. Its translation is CASSGTPNTEAFF.

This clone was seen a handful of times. The DNA for the CDR3 is TGCGCCAGCAGCTTTGCAGGGTCGAACACCGGGGAGCTGTTTTTT. Encoded protein: CASSFAGSNTGELFF. The gene calls are TRBV5-1 and TRBJ2-2; D is perhaps TRBD1 (5 bases). This CDR3 is built from 15 residues. Germline loops: CDR1 SGHRS, CDR2 YFSETQ. V lost 2 bases to trimming and J lost 0 bases, with 8 bases between them.

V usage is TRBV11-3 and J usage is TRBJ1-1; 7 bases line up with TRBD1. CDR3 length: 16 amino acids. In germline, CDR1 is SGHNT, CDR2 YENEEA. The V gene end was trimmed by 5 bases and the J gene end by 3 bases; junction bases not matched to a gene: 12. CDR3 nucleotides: TGTGCCAGCAGCCCCCAAGGCGCAGGGGGGGACACTGAAGCTTTCTTT. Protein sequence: CASSPQGAGGDTEAFF.

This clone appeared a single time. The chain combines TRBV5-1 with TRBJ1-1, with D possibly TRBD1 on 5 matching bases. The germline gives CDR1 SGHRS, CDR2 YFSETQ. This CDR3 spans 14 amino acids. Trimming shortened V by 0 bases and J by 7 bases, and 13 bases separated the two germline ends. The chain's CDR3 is CASSLELEGNEAFF. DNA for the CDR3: TGCGCCAGCAGCTTGGAGCTAGAGGGGAATGAAGCTTTCTTT.

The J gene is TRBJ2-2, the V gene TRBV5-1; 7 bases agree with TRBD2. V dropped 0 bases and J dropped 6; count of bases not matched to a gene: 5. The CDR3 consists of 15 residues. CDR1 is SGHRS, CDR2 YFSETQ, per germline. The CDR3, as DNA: TGCGCCAGCAGCTTGGATAACCGGGAGGCCGGGGAGCTGTTTTTT. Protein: CASSLDNREAGELFF. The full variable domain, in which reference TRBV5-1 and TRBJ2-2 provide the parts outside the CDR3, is KAGVTQTPRYLIKTRGQQVTLSCSPISGHRSVSWYQQTPGQGLQFLFEYFSETQRNKGNFPGRFSGRQFSNSRSEMNVSTLELGDSALYLCASSLDNREAGELFFGEGSRLTVL.

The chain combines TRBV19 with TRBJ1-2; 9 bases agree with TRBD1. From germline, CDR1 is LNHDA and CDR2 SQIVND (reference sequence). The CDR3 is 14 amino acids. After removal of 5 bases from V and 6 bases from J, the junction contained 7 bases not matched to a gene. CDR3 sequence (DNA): TGTGCCAGTAGTTCGGGAACAGGGGGCGATGGCTACACCTTC. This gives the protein CASSSGTGGDGYTF. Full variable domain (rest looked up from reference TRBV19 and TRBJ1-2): DGGITQSPKYLFRKEGQNVTLSCEQNLNHDAMYWYRQDPGQGLRLIYYSQIVNDFQKGDIAEGYSVSREKKESFPLTVTSAQKNPTAFYLCASSSGTGGDGYTFGSGTRLTVV.

The CDR3 loop reads CASSPHQVGQTRLGTGELFF. The CDR3 DNA follows: TGTGCCAGCTCACCTCACCAAGTGGGGCAGACCCGTTTGGGCACCGGGGAGCTGTTTTTT. The chain joins TRBV18 to TRBJ2-2, with a tentative D call TRBD1 (5 bases). The V gene's germline CDR1 is KGHSH and CDR2 LQKENI. V was shortened by 3 bases and J by 4 bases, with 27 bases between the two germline ends. CDR3 size: 20 residues.

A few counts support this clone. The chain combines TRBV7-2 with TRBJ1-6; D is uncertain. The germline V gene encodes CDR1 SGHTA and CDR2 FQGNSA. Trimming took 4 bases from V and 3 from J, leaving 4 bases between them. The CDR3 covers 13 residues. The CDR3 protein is CASSWDYNSPLHF. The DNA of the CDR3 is TGTGCCAGCAGCTGGGACTATAATTCACCCCTCCACTTT.

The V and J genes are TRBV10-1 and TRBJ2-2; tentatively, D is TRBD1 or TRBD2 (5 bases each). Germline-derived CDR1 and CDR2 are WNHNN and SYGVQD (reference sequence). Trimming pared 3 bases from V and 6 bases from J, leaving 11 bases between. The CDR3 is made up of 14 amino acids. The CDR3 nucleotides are TGCGCCAGCAGTGAACGGGGCGGGTCCGGGGAGCTGTTTTTT. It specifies CASSERGGSGELFF.

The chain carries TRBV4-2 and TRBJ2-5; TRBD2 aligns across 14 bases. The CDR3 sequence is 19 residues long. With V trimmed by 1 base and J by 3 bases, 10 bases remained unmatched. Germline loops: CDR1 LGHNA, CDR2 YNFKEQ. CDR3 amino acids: CASSQGEGTSGRTEETQYF. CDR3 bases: TGTGCCAGCAGCCAAGGTGAGGGGACTAGCGGGAGAACGGAAGAGACCCAGTACTTC.

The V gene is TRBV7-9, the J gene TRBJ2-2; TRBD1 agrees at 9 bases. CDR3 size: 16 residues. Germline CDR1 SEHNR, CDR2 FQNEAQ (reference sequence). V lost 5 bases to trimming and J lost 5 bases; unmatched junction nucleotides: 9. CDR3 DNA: TGTGCCAGCAGCCCCCGGACAGGGGAGAGAACCGGGGAGCTGTTTTTT. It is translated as CASSPRTGERTGELFF. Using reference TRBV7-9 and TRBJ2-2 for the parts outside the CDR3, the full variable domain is DTGVSQNPRHKITKRGQNVTFRCDPISEHNRLYWYRQTLGQGPEFLTYFQNEAQLEKSRLLSDRFSAERPKGSFSTLEIQRTEQGDSAMYLCASSPRTGERTGELFFGEGSRLTVL.

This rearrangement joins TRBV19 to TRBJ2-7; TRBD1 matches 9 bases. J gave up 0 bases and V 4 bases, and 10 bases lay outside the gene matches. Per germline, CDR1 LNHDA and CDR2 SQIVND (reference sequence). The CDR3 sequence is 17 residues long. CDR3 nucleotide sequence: TGTGCCAGTAGTACGAAGGGACAGGGCCTTCACTCCTACGAGCAGTACGTC. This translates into CASSTKGQGLHSYEQYV.

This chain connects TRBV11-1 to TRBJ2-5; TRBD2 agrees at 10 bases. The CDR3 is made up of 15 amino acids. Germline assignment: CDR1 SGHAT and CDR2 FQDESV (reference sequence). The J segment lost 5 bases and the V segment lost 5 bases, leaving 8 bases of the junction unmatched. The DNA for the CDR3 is TGTGCCAGCAGCCGAACTAGCGGGACGGGGGAGACCCAGTACTTC. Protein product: CASSRTSGTGETQYF.

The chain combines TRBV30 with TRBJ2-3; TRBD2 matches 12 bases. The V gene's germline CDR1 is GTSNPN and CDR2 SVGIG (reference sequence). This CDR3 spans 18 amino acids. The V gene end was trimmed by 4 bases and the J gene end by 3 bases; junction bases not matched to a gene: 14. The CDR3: CAWKLLAGGRGWTDTQYF. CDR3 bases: TGTGCCTGGAAGTTGCTAGCGGGGGGGCGAGGTTGGACAGATACGCAGTATTTT.

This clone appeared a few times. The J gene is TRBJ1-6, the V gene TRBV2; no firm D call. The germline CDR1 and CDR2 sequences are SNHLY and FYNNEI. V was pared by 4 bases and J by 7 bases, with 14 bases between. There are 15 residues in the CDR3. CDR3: CASSVWARQNSPLHF. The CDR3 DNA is TGTGCCAGCAGTGTCTGGGCTAGGCAGAATTCACCCCTCCACTTT.

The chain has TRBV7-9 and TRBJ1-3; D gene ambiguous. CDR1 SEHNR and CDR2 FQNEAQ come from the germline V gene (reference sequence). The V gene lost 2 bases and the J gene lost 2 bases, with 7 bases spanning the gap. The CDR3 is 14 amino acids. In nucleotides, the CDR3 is TGTGCCAGCAGCTTACGGCTAACTGGAAACACCATATATTTT. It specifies CASSLRLTGNTIYF.

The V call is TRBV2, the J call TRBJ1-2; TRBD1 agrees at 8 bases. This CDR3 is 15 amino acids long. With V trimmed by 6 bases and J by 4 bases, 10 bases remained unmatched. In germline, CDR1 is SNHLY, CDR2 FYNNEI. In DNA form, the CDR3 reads TGTGCCAGCAGCCCGGGACAGGCTTTCCTCTATGGCTACACCTTC. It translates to CASSPGQAFLYGYTF.

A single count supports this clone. CDR3 loop: CASSKGASSTDTQYF. CDR3 bases: TGTGCCAGCTCAAAGGGAGCATCTAGCACAGATACGCAGTATTTT. The genes are TRBV18 and TRBJ2-3; D might be TRBD2 (5 bases). Trimming stripped 5 bases from V and 0 bases from J, with 12 bases between. CDR1 is KGHSH and CDR2 is LQKENI in the germline V gene. The CDR3 sequence is 15 residues long. Complete variable domain (other parts from reference TRBV18 and TRBJ2-3): NAGVMQNPRHLVRRRGQEARLRCSPMKGHSHVYWYRQLPEEGLKFMVYLQKENIIDESGMPKERFSAEFPKEGPSILRIQQVVRGDSAAYFCASSKGASSTDTQYFGPGTRLTVL.

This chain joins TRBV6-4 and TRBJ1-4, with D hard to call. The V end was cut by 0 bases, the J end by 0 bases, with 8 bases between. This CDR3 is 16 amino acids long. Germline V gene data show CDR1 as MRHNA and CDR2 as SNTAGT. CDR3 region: CASSDSKGSTNEKLFF. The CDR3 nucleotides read TGTGCCAGCAGTGACTCGAAGGGTTCAACTAATGAAAAACTGTTTTTT.

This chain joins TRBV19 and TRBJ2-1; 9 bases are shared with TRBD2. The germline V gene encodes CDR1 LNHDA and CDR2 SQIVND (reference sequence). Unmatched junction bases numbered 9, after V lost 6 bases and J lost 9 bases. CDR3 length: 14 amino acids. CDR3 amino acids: CASRWVAGAGEQFF. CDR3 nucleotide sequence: TGTGCCAGTAGATGGGTAGCGGGAGCAGGTGAGCAGTTCTTC.

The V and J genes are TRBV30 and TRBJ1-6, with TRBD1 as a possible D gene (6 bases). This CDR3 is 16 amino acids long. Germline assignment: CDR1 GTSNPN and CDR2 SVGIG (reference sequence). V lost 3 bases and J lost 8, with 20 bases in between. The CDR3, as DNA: TGTGCCTGGAGCCCCCGTCTCCGGGGGCAGGATTCACCCCTCCACTTT. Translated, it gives CAWSPRLRGQDSPLHF.